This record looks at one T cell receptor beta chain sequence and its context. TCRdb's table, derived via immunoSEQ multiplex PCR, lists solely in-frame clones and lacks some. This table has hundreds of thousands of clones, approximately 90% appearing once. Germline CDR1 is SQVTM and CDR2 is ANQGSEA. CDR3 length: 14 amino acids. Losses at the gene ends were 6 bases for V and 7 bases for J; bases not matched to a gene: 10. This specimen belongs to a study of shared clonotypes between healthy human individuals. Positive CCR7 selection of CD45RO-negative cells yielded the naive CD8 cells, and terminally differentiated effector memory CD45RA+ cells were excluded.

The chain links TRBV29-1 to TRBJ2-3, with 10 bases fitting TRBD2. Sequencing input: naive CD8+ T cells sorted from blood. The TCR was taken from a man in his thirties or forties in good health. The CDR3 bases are TGCAGCGTAGATACTAGCGGGAATCGAAATACGCAGTATTTT. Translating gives CSVDTSGNRNTQYF.